This is a list of T cell receptor beta chains from one sample in a study of technical replicates of blood from four donors. TCRdb's table, derived via immunoSEQ multiplex PCR, lists solely in-frame clones and lacks some. The table includes roughly 60,000 clones, 85% to 95% detected once. The sample comprised PBMCs. These receptors all come from a human donor in good health. Some clones in this sample may be carry-over from other donors' samples. Both conserved end residues are part of each CDR3.

CDR3,J,length,V
CAWSPRGNSPLHF,TRBJ1-6,13,TRBV30
CASSQGLGASYEQYF,TRBJ2-7,15,TRBV14
CASSYQGNEQFF,TRBJ2-1,12,TRBV6-5
CASSRTSLSYNEQFF,TRBJ2-1,15,TRBV9
CAASGRAFTGELFF,TRBJ2-2,14,TRBV2
CASSLVSSVNTEAFF,TRBJ1-1,15,TRBV7-8
CASRASGVRETQYF,TRBJ2-5,14,TRBV4-1
CASSLIPGSYGYTF,TRBJ1-2,14,TRBV27
CASSISGGSTGETQYF,TRBJ2-5,16,TRBV19
CASSVSGGFGNEQFF,TRBJ2-1,15,TRBV9
CATSGGGQNTEAFF,TRBJ1-1,14,TRBV15
CASSPLDSGTNEKLFF,TRBJ1-4,16,TRBV18
CASSAAESGDTQYF,TRBJ2-3,14,TRBV6-4
CASSFPGQAGEQYF,TRBJ2-7,14,TRBV27
CASSRTGLLDTEAFF,TRBJ1-1,15,TRBV6-4
CSVERRLAGVSEQYF,TRBJ2-7,15,TRBV29-1
CASSPGTSGRVNEQYF,TRBJ2-7,16,TRBV7-2
CASSPGHRVQETQYF,TRBJ2-5,15,TRBV7-9
CASSLGRQQTQETQYF,TRBJ2-5,16,TRBV7-9
CASSQAGSINEQFF,TRBJ2-1,14,TRBV4-1
CATSNGQGKETQYF,TRBJ2-5,14,TRBV15
CASSQDALRSETQYF,TRBJ2-5,15,TRBV4-3
CASSTAGQGAMNTEAFF,TRBJ1-1,17,TRBV27
CASSVGLGGGSYEQYF,TRBJ2-7,16,TRBV9
CASSFSPGSSYEQYF,TRBJ2-7,15,TRBV5-1
CASSHGQASYEQYF,TRBJ2-7,14,TRBV7-2
CSVGLARPPYEQYF,TRBJ2-7,14,TRBV29-1